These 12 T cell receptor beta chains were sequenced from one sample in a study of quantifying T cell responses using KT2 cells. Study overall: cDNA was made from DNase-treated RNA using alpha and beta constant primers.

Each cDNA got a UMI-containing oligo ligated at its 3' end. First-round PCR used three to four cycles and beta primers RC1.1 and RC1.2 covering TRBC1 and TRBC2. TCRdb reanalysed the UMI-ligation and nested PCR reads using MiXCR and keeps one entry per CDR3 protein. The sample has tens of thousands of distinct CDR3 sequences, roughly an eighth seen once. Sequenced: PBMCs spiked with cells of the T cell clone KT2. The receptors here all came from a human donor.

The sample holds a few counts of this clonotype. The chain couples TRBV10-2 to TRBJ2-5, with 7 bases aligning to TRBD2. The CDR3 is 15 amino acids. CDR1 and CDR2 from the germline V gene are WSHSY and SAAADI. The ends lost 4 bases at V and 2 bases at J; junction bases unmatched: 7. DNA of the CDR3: TGCGCCAGCAGTGGAACGAGCGGGGAACAAGAGACCCAGTACTTC. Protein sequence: CASSGTSGEQETQYF.

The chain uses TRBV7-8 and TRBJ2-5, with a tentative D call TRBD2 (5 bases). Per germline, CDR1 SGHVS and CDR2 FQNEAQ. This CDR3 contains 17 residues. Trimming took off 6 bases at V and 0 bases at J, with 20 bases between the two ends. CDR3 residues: CASRKNRASGHQETQYF. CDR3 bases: TGTGCCAGCAGGAAGAACCGAGCCAGCGGACACCAAGAGACCCAGTACTTC.

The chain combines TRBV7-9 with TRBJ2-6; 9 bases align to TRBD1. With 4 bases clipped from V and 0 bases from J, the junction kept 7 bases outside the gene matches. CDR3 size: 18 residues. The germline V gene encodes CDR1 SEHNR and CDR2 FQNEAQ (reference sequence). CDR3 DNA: TGTGCCAGCAGCTCAGAAGGACAGGGGTTCTCTGGGGCCAACGTCCTGACTTTC. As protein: CASSSEGQGFSGANVLTF. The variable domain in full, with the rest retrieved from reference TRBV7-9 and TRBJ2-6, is DTGVSQNPRHKITKRGQNVTFRCDPISEHNRLYWYRQTLGQGPEFLTYFQNEAQLEKSRLLSDRFSAERPKGSFSTLEIQRTEQGDSAMYLCASSSEGQGFSGANVLTFGAGSRLTVL.

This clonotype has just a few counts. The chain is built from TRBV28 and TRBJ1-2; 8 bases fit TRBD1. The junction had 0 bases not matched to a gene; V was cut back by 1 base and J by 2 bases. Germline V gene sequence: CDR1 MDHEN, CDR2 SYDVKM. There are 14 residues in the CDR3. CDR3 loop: CASSLSGGNYGYTF. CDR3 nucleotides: TGTGCCAGCAGTTTATCAGGGGGCAACTATGGCTACACCTTC.

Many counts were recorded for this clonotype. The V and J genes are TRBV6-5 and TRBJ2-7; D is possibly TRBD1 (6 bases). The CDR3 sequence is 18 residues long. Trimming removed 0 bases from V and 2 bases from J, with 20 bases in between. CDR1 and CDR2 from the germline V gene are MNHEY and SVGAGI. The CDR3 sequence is CASSYSRSPGTQAYEQYF. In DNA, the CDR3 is TGTGCCAGCAGTTACTCGAGGAGTCCCGGGACACAAGCCTACGAGCAGTACTTC.

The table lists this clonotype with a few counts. CDR3 coding DNA: TGCGCCAGCAGCCAAGTGGGCAGCAGGAGCACAGATACGCAGTATTTT. Protein: CASSQVGSRSTDTQYF. The chain couples TRBV4-1 to TRBJ2-3, with D uncertain. V was cut by 1 base and J by 0 bases, with 11 bases left in between. CDR1 MGHRA and CDR2 YSYEKL come from the germline V gene. This CDR3 is 16 amino acids long.

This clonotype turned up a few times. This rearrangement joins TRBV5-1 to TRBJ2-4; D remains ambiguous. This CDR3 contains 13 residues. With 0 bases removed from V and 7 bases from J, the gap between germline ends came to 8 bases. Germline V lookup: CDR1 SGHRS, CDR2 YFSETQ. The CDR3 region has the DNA TGCGCCAGCAGCTTGGTCGGTAATAACATTCAGTACTTC. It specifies CASSLVGNNIQYF. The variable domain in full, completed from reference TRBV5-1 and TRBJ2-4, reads KAGVTQTPRYLIKTRGQQVTLSCSPISGHRSVSWYQQTPGQGLQFLFEYFSETQRNKGNFPGRFSGRQFSNSRSEMNVSTLELGDSALYLCASSLVGNNIQYFGAGTRLSVL.

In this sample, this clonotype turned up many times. In nucleotides, the CDR3 is TGCAGTGCTAAGGCCACCACGGGGGCGGGTTACCACTATGGCTACACCTTC. Translating gives CSAKATTGAGYHYGYTF. The rearrangement joins TRBV20-1 to TRBJ1-2, with TRBD1 as a possible D gene (6 bases). The CDR3 spans 17 residues. The V and J ends lost 4 bases and 3 bases respectively, with 24 bases between them. The V gene's germline CDR1 is DFQATT and CDR2 SNEGSKA (reference sequence).

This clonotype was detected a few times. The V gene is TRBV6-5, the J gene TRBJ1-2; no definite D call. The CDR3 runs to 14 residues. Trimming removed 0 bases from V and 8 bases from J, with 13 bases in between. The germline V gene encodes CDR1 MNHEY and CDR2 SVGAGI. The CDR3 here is CASSYSAGNDGYTF. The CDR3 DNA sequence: TGTGCCAGCAGTTACTCAGCGGGGAATGACGGCTACACCTTC.

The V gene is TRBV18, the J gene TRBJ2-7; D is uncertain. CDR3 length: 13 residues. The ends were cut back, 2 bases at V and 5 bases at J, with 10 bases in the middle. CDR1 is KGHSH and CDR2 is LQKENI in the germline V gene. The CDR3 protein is CASSPLGGHEQYF. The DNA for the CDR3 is TGTGCCAGCTCACCATTGGGTGGTCACGAGCAGTACTTC.

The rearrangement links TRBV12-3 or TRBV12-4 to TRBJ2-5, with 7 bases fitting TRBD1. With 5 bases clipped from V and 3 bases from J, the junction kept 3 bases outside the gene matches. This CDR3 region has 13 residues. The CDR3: CASSPGTEETQYF. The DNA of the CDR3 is TGTGCCAGCAGTCCCGGGACAGAAGAGACCCAGTACTTC.

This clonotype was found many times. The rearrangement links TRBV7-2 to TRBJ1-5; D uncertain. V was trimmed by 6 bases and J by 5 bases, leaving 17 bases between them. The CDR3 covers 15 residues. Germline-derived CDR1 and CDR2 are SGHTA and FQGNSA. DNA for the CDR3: TGTGCCAGCAGTTCTGAGGGTTTCCTAGATCAGCCCCAGCATTTT. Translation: CASSSEGFLDQPQHF.